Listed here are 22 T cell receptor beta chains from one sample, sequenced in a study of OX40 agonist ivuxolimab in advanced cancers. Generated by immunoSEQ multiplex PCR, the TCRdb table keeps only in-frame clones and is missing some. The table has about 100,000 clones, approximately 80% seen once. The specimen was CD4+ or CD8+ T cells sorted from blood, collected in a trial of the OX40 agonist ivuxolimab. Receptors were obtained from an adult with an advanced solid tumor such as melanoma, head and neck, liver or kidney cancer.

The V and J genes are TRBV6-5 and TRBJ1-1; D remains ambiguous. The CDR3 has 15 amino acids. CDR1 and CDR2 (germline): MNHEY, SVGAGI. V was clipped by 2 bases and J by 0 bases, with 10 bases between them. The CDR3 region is CASSYTQHMNTEAFF. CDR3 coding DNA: TGTGCCAGCAGTTACACACAACACATGAACACTGAAGCTTTCTTT.

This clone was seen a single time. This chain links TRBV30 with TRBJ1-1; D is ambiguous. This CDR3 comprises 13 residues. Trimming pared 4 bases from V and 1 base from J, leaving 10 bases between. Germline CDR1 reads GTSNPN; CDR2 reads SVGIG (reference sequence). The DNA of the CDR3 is TGTGCCTGGAAGACAAATAGGAACACTGAAGCTTTCTTT. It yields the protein CAWKTNRNTEAFF.

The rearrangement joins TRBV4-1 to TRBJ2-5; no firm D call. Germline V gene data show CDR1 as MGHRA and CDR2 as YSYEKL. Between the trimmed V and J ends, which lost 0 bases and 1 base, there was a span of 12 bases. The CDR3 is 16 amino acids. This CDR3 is CASSQEQMLGQETQYF. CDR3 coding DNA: TGCGCCAGCAGCCAAGAACAGATGCTAGGCCAAGAGACCCAGTACTTC.

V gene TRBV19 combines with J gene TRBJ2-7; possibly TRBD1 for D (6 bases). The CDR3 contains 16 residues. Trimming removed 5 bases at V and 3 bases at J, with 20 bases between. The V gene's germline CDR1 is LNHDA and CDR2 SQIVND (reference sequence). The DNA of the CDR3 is TGTGCCAGTAGTCCCCGGGACACCCTAGGCGGCTACGAGCAGTACTTC. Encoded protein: CASSPRDTLGGYEQYF. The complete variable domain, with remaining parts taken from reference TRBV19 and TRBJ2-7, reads DGGITQSPKYLFRKEGQNVTLSCEQNLNHDAMYWYRQDPGQGLRLIYYSQIVNDFQKGDIAEGYSVSREKKESFPLTVTSAQKNPTAFYLCASSPRDTLGGYEQYFGPGTRLTVT.

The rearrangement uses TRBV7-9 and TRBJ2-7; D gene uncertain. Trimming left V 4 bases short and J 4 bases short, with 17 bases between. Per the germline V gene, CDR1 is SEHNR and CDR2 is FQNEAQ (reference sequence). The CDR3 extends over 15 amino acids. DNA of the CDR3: TGTGCCAGCAGCTCGCAAGGTGGCTCCCCTTACGAGCAGTACTTC. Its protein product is CASSSQGGSPYEQYF.

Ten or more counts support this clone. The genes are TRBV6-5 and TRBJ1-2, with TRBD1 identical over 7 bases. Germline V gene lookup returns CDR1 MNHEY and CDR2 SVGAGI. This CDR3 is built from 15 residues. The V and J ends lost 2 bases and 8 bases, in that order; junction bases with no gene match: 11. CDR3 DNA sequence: TGTGCCAGCAGTTACAGGGACAGATTCCATCGGGGCTACACCTTC. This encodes CASSYRDRFHRGYTF.

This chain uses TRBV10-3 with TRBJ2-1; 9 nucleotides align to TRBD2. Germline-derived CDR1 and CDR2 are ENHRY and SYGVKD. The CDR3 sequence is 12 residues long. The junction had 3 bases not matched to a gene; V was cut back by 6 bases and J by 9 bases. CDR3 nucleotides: TGTGCCATCAGCCCTAGCGGGGTTGAGCAGTTCTTC. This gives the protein CAISPSGVEQFF.

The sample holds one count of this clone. The CDR3 DNA follows: TGTGCCAGCAGCTGGGGGCCGGGACTAGCGGGAACCGAGACCCAGTACTTC. It is translated as CASSWGPGLAGTETQYF. This rearrangement joins TRBV5-8 to TRBJ2-5; 13 bases match TRBD2. The CDR3 is 17 amino acids. Germline CDR1 reads SGHTS; CDR2 reads YDEGEE. The ends lost 3 bases at V and 5 bases at J; junction bases unmatched: 10.

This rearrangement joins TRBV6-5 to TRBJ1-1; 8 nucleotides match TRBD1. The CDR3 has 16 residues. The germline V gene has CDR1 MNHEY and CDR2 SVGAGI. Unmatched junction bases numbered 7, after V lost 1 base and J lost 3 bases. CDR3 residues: CASSYFRQGADTEAFF. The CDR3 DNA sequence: TGTGCCAGCAGTTACTTTCGGCAGGGGGCAGACACTGAAGCTTTCTTT.

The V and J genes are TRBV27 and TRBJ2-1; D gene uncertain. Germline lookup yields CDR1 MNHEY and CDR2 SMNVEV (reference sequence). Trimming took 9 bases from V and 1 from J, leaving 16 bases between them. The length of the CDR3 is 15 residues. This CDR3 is CASRDGGSSYNEQFF. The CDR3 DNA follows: TGTGCCAGTCGCGATGGCGGAAGTTCCTACAATGAGCAGTTCTTC.

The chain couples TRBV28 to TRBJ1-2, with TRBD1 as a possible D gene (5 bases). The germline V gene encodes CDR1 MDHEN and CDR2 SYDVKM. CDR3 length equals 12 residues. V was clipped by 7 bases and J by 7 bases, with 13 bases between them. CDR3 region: CASTRGFFGYTF. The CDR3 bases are TGTGCCAGCACGAGGGGCTTCTTTGGCTACACCTTC.

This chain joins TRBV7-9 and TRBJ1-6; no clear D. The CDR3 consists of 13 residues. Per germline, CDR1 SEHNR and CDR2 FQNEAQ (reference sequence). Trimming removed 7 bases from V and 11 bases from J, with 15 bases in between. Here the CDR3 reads CASTLGQQTPLHF. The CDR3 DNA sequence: TGTGCCAGCACCCTTGGCCAACAAACACCCCTCCACTTT.

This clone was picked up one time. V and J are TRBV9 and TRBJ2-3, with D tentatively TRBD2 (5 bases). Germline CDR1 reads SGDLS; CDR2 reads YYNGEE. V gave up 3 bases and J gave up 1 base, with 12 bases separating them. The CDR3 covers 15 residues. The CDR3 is CASSALVVGTDTQYF. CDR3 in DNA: TGTGCCAGCAGCGCACTAGTGGTCGGCACAGATACGCAGTATTTT.

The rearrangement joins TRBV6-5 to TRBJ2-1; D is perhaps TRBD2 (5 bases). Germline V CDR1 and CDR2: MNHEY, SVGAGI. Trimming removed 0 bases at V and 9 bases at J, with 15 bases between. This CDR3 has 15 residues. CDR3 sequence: CASSYSKRSGGEQFF. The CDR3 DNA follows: TGTGCCAGCAGTTACTCGAAACGGTCCGGAGGTGAGCAGTTCTTC.

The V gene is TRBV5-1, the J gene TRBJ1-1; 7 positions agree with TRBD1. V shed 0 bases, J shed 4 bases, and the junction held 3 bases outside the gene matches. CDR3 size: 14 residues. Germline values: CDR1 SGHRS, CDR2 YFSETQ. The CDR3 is CASSLGDSRTEAFF. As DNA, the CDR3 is TGCGCCAGCAGCTTGGGGGACAGTCGCACTGAAGCTTTCTTT. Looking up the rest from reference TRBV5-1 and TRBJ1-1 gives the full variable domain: KAGVTQTPRYLIKTRGQQVTLSCSPISGHRSVSWYQQTPGQGLQFLFEYFSETQRNKGNFPGRFSGRQFSNSRSEMNVSTLELGDSALYLCASSLGDSRTEAFFGQGTRLTVV.

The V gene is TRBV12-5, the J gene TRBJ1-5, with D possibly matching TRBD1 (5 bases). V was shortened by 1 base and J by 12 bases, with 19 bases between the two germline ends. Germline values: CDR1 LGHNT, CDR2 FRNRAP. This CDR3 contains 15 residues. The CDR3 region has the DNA TGTGCTAGTGGTTTGGCAGGGACCCCGAACGGAATCCAGCATTTT. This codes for CASGLAGTPNGIQHF. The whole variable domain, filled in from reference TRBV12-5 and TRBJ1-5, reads DARVTQTPRHKVTEMGQEVTMRCQPILGHNTVFWYRQTMMQGLELLAYFRNRAPLDDSGMPKDRFSAEMPDATLATLKIQPSEPRDSAVYFCASGLAGTPNGIQHFGDGTRLSIL.

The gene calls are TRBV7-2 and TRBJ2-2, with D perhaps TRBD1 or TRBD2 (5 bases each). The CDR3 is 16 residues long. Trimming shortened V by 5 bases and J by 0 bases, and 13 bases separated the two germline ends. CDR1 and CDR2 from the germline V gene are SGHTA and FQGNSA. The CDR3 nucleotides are TGTGCCAGCAGCCCCAGGGACCTTTCGAACACCGGGGAGCTGTTTTTT. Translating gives CASSPRDLSNTGELFF.

This CDR3 is CASSPREPYEQYF. The CDR3 DNA reads as TGTGCCAGCAGTCCCCGCGAGCCCTACGAGCAGTACTTC. The gene calls are TRBV27 and TRBJ2-7; D remains unclear. This CDR3 is 13 amino acids long. Germline loops: CDR1 MNHEY, CDR2 SMNVEV (reference sequence). V was clipped by 5 bases and J by 2 bases, with 10 bases between them.

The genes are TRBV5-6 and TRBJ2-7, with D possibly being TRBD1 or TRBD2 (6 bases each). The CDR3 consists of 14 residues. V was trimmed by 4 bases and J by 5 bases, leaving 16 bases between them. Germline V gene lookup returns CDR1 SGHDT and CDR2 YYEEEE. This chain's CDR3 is CASSGGPFFNEQYF. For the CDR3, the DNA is TGTGCCAGCAGCGGGGGGCCGTTCTTCAACGAGCAGTACTTC.

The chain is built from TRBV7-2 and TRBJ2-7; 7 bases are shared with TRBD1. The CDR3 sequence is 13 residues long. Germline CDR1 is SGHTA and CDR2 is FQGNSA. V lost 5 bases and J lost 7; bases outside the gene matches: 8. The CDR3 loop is CASSTRTGREQYF. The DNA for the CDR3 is TGTGCCAGCAGCACCCGGACAGGTCGTGAGCAGTACTTC.

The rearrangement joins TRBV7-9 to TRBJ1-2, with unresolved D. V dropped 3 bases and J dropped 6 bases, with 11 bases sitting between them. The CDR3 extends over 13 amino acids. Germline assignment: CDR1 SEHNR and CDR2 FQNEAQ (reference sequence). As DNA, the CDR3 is TGTGCCAGCAGCTTTTCCGGCAGTCATGGCTACACCTTC. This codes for CASSFSGSHGYTF.

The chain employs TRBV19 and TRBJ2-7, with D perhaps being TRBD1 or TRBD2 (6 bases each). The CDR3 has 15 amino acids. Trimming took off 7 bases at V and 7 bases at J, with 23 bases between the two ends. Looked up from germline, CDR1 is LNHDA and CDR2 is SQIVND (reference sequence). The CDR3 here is CASTLHGGPGVEQYF. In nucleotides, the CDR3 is TGTGCCAGTACCCTACACGGGGGCCCCGGGGTTGAGCAGTACTTC.